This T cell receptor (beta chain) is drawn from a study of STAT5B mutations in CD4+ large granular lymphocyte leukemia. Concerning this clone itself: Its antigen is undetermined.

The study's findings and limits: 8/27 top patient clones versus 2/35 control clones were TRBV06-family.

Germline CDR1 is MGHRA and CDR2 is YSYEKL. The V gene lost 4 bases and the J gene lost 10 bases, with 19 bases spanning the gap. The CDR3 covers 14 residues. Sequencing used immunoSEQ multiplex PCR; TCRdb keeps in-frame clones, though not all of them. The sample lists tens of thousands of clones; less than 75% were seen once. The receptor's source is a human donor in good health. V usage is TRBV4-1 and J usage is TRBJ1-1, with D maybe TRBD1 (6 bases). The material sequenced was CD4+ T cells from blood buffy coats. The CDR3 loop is CASSPQTQGLTAFF. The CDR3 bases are TGCGCCAGCAGCCCTCAAACACAGGGTTTGACAGCTTTCTTT.